These 23 T cell receptor beta chains share one sample of origin, sequenced in a study of blood T cell repertoires in COVID-19. Produced via immunoSEQ multiplex PCR; TCRdb's table is partial and in-frame only. The sample lists tens of thousands of clones, roughly 90% occurring once. Input material: peripheral blood. Every receptor here comes from a man aged 45-65 years with COVID-19, enrolled during active disease.

The chain is built from TRBV19 and TRBJ1-5; TRBD1 aligns across 9 bases. V gave up 1 base and J gave up 12 bases; unmatched junction bases: 4. The CDR3 covers 13 residues. The V gene's germline CDR1 is LNHDA and CDR2 SQIVND (reference sequence). The CDR3, as DNA: TGTGCCAGTAGTATAGCGACAGGGGGACTCCAGCATTTT. Translation: CASSIATGGLQHF.

The count of this clone is one. The genes are TRBV6-2 or TRBV6-3 and TRBJ2-4; TRBD2 matches 12 bases. This CDR3 has 18 amino acids. The trim removed 6 bases at V and 3 bases at J, leaving 12 bases unmatched. Germline CDR1 and CDR2: MNHEY and SVGEGT. The CDR3 region is CASSHPPSGGAIKNIQYF. CDR3 in DNA: TGTGCCAGCAGCCACCCACCTAGCGGGGGGGCCATCAAAAACATTCAGTACTTC.

The J gene is TRBJ1-5, the V gene TRBV7-6; D ambiguous. Germline assignment: CDR1 SGHVS and CDR2 FNYEAQ. Deletions cut 5 bases from V and 0 bases from J, with 11 bases between. The CDR3 loop spans 15 amino acids. For the CDR3, the DNA is TGTGCCAGCAGCGCCAACGGGAATAGCAATCAGCCCCAGCATTTT. Its translation: CASSANGNSNQPQHF.

The CDR3 region is CASSESGRRRYEQYF. The CDR3, as DNA: TGTGCCAGCAGTGAATCCGGGAGGAGAAGGTACGAGCAGTACTTC. This chain uses TRBV25-1 with TRBJ2-7, with 7 positions matching TRBD2. There are 15 residues in the CDR3. Per germline, CDR1 MGHDK and CDR2 SYGVNS. V was clipped by 1 base and J by 4 bases; unmatched bases: 7.

CDR3 coding DNA: TGTGCCAGCAGTTCCCAAGGACAGGGCCTGCCCAGAGCTTTCTTT. As protein: CASSSQGQGLPRAFF. J is TRBJ1-1 and V is TRBV6-2 or TRBV6-3, with 8 bases identical to TRBD1. The CDR3 consists of 15 residues. Germline CDR1 and CDR2: MNHEY and SVGEGT. J gave up 10 bases and V 4 bases, and 14 bases lay outside the gene matches.

V is TRBV9 and J is TRBJ1-2; tentative D call: TRBD1 (6 bases). CDR1 is SGDLS and CDR2 is YYNGEE in the germline V gene. CDR3 length: 15 residues. V was shortened by 0 bases and J by 2 bases, with 11 bases between the two germline ends. CDR3: CASSVASGVNYGYTF. DNA for the CDR3: TGTGCCAGCAGCGTAGCTTCAGGGGTAAACTATGGCTACACCTTC.

The gene calls are TRBV19 and TRBJ1-4, with D tentatively TRBD1 (5 bases). CDR1 and CDR2 (germline): LNHDA, SQIVND (reference sequence). Trimming stripped 4 bases from V and 8 bases from J, with 5 bases between. This CDR3 comprises 11 residues. CDR3 in amino acids: CASSTGEKLFF. As DNA, the CDR3 is TGTGCCAGTAGTACAGGGGAAAAACTGTTTTTT. Full variable domain (outside the CDR3, taken from reference TRBV19 and TRBJ1-4): DGGITQSPKYLFRKEGQNVTLSCEQNLNHDAMYWYRQDPGQGLRLIYYSQIVNDFQKGDIAEGYSVSREKKESFPLTVTSAQKNPTAFYLCASSTGEKLFFGSGTQLSVL.

The genes are TRBV19 and TRBJ1-5; a weak D match, TRBD1 (6 bases). This CDR3 contains 17 residues. V was shortened by 3 bases and J by 5 bases, with 20 bases between the two germline ends. Germline lookup yields CDR1 LNHDA and CDR2 SQIVND (reference sequence). The CDR3 here is CASSIPPYRVTYQPQHF. CDR3 coding DNA: TGTGCCAGTAGTATCCCCCCGTACAGGGTGACCTATCAGCCCCAGCATTTT. The full variable domain, its missing parts supplied by reference TRBV19 and TRBJ1-5, is DGGITQSPKYLFRKEGQNVTLSCEQNLNHDAMYWYRQDPGQGLRLIYYSQIVNDFQKGDIAEGYSVSREKKESFPLTVTSAQKNPTAFYLCASSIPPYRVTYQPQHFGDGTRLSIL.

The CDR3 loop is CASSPTTGGDYYGYTF. CDR3 DNA: TGTGCCAGTAGTCCCACCACAGGGGGCGACTACTATGGCTACACCTTC. V gene TRBV19 combines with J gene TRBJ1-2; TRBD1 aligns across 9 bases. Germline values: CDR1 LNHDA, CDR2 SQIVND (reference sequence). The V segment lost 5 bases and the J segment 3 bases; nucleotides outside the gene matches: 10. The CDR3 sequence is 16 residues long.

The chain recombines TRBV5-5 with TRBJ1-2; 8 nucleotides agree with TRBD1. CDR1 and CDR2 from the germline V gene are SGHKS and YYEKEE (reference sequence). V was clipped by 2 bases and J by 7 bases; unmatched bases: 10. CDR3 length: 15 residues. CDR3 loop: CASSLNGQGPTGYTF. For the CDR3, the DNA is TGTGCCAGCAGCTTAAATGGACAGGGCCCAACTGGCTACACCTTC.

This chain connects TRBV5-6 to TRBJ1-2; possible D gene TRBD1, 5 bases. Germline V gives CDR1 SGHDT, CDR2 YYEEEE. The V gene lost 3 bases and the J gene lost 6 bases, with 12 bases spanning the gap. This CDR3 has 13 amino acids. In nucleotides, the CDR3 is TGTGCCAGCAGCTCGCGCGCGGGGGATGGCTACACCTTC. Its translation is CASSSRAGDGYTF.

This rearrangement joins TRBV2 to TRBJ1-6; 7 nucleotides agree with TRBD1. The germline V gene encodes CDR1 SNHLY and CDR2 FYNNEI. The CDR3 is 14 residues long. V gave up 5 bases and J gave up 9 bases; unmatched junction bases: 7. CDR3 bases: TGTGCCAGCAGTAGATCAGGGGGACTTTCACCCCTCCACTTT. Protein product: CASSRSGGLSPLHF.

This clone is a singleton in its sample. V and J are TRBV11-2 and TRBJ2-5; possibly TRBD2 for D (6 bases). Per the germline V gene, CDR1 is SGHAT and CDR2 is FQNNGV. This CDR3 is 16 amino acids long. The ends were cut back, 2 bases at V and 1 base at J, with 14 bases in the middle. CDR3 sequence: CASSLLGRWGQETQYF. DNA for the CDR3: TGTGCCAGCAGCTTATTGGGGAGGTGGGGCCAAGAGACCCAGTACTTC.

This clone is a singleton in its sample. V and J are TRBV9 and TRBJ1-3, with 9 bases aligning to TRBD1. From germline, CDR1 is SGDLS and CDR2 YYNGEE. The CDR3 covers 17 residues. V was pared by 0 bases and J by 2 bases, with 6 bases of the junction left unmatched. The CDR3 nucleotides are TGTGCCAGCAGCGTAGGTTCGGGACAGGGACCTGGAAACACCATATATTTT. The encoded protein is CASSVGSGQGPGNTIYF.

In nucleotides, the CDR3 is TGTGCCAGCAGTCAGAACGATGGAGGGAACAATGAGCAGTTCTTC. This sequence encodes CASSQNDGGNNEQFF. The V gene is TRBV6-5, the J gene TRBJ2-1; possible D gene TRBD2, 6 bases. The V end lost 5 bases, the J end lost 5 bases, and 16 bases lay between the germline ends. CDR1 and CDR2 from the germline V gene are MNHEY and SVGAGI. This CDR3 is 15 amino acids long.

This rearrangement joins TRBV5-1 to TRBJ2-3, with D possibly being TRBD1 (5 bases). Germline values: CDR1 SGHRS, CDR2 YFSETQ. V was shortened by 2 bases and J by 5 bases, with 18 bases between the two germline ends. The CDR3 covers 16 residues. CDR3 in amino acids: CASSLGSLTDQDTQYF. CDR3 DNA sequence: TGCGCCAGCAGCTTAGGGTCCCTGACAGATCAAGATACGCAGTATTTT.

This chain joins TRBV10-2 and TRBJ1-1; D is undetermined. The CDR3 is 14 residues long. Germline V gene data show CDR1 as WSHSY and CDR2 as SAAADI. Trimming took off 5 bases at V and 3 bases at J, with 13 bases between the two ends. CDR3 sequence reads: CASSKTRLDTEAFF. In nucleotides, the CDR3 is TGCGCCAGCAGTAAGACACGCTTGGACACTGAAGCTTTCTTT.

This sequence joins TRBV27 and TRBJ2-2; D remains ambiguous. From germline, CDR1 is MNHEY and CDR2 SMNVEV (reference sequence). The ends were cut back, 1 base at V and 8 bases at J, with 11 bases in the middle. The CDR3 length is 14 residues. CDR3 DNA: TGTGCCAGCAGTTTATTCGGCGGATTGGGGGAGCTGTTTTTT. Translated: CASSLFGGLGELFF.

This chain links TRBV16 with TRBJ1-5; maybe TRBD1 (6 bases). Germline V gene sequence: CDR1 KGHSY, CDR2 FQNENV. This CDR3 comprises 15 residues. V was clipped by 2 bases and J by 2 bases, with 10 bases between them. The CDR3 loop is CASSQETGGNQPQHF. CDR3 DNA: TGTGCCAGCAGCCAAGAGACAGGCGGCAATCAGCCCCAGCATTTT.

This chain connects TRBV11-3 to TRBJ2-3; 11 bases map to TRBD2. Germline V lookup: CDR1 SGHNT, CDR2 YENEEA. The CDR3 is 15 amino acids. V shed 3 bases, J shed 7 bases, and the junction held 6 bases outside the gene matches. The CDR3 DNA follows: TGTGCCAGCAGCTTTACTAGCGGGGGTATGAATACGCAGTATTTT. It is translated as CASSFTSGGMNTQYF.

The V gene is TRBV6-5, the J gene TRBJ2-3, with 7 positions matching TRBD2. This CDR3 comprises 14 residues. The V gene's germline CDR1 is MNHEY and CDR2 SVGAGI. V was pared by 6 bases and J by 2 bases, with 5 bases of the junction left unmatched. CDR3 DNA: TGTGCCAGCAGCCTCGGGACTAACACAGATACGCAGTATTTT. Amino acids: CASSLGTNTDTQYF.

The chain combines TRBV11-2 with TRBJ1-4; D remains ambiguous. CDR1 is SGHAT and CDR2 is FQNNGV in the germline V gene. This CDR3 has 15 amino acids. V shed 4 bases and J shed 0 bases, with 9 bases lying between them. For the CDR3, the DNA is TGTGCCAGCAGCTATGGCATTGCAACTAATGAAAAACTGTTTTTT. Amino acids: CASSYGIATNEKLFF.

This chain links TRBV6-5 with TRBJ2-1, with a tentative D call TRBD2 (5 bases). Germline CDR1 is MNHEY and CDR2 is SVGAGI. The ends were cut back, 8 bases at V and 5 bases at J, with 7 bases in the middle. The CDR3 length is 11 residues. CDR3 coding DNA: TGTGCCAGCGCGCGGGACAATGAGCAGTTCTTC. Translating it yields CASARDNEQFF.